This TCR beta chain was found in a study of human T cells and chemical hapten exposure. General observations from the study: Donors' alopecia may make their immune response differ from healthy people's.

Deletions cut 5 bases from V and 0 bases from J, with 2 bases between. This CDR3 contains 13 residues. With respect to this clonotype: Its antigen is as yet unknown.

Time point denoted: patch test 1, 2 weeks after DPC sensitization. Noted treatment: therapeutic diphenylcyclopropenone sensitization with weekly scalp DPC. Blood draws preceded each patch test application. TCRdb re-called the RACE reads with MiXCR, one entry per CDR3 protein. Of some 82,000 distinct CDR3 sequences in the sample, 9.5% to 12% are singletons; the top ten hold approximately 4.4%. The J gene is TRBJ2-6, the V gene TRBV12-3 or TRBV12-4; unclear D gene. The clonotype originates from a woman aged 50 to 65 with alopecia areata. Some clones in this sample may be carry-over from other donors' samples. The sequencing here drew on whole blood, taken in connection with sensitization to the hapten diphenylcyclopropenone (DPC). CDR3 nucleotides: TGTGCCAGCAGTACCTCTGGGGCCAACGTCCTGACTTTC. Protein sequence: CASSTSGANVLTF.